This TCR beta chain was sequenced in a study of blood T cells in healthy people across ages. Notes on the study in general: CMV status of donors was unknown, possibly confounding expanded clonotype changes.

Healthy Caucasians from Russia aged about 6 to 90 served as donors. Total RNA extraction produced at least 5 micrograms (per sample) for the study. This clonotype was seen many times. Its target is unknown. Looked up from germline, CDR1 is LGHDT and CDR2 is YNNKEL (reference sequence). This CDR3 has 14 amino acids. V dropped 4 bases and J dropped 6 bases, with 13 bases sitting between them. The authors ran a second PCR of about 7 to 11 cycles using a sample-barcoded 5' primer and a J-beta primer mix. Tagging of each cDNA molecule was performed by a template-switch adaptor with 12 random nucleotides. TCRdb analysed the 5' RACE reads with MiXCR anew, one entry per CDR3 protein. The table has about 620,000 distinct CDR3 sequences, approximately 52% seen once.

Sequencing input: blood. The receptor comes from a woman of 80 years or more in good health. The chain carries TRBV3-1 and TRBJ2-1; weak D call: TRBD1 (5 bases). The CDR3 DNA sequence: TGTGCCAGCAGCCCCCAGGGTATCGGCAATGAGCAGTTCTTC. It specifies CASSPQGIGNEQFF.